These T cell receptor beta chains were read from a single sample in a study of T cell repertoires in cytomegalovirus infection. TCRdb re-called the reads with MiXCR, one entry per CDR3 protein. This table has around 300,000 distinct CDR3 sequences, more than 8% appearing once. Input material: PBMCs. The receptors were sampled from a human donor in good health (CMV status not recorded). Some clones in this sample may be carry-over from other donors' samples. The CDR3 runs from the conserved cysteine through the conserved F or W. The D gene is left open where the match is weak. Rows give clone size only sometimes, using once, few, many, or a class for an expanded clone.

clone size: many
D gene: TRBD2
J gene: TRBJ2-2
V gene: TRBV7-2
CDR3 protein: CASSLQIAGAGELFF
CDR3 DNA: TGTGCCAGCAGCTTACAAATAGCGGGGGCCGGGGAGCTGTTTTTT

clone size: few
D gene: .
J gene: TRBJ2-2
V gene: TRBV6-1
CDR3 protein: CASSYGGLITGELFF
CDR3 DNA: TGTGCCAGCAGCTACGGGGGGCTTATCACCGGGGAGCTGTTTTTT

clone size: many
D gene: .
J gene: TRBJ1-2
V gene: TRBV7-8
CDR3 protein: CASSSLGRGGPDGYTF
CDR3 DNA: TGTGCCAGCAGCTCCCTGGGCCGAGGGGGGCCCGATGGCTACACCTTC

clone size: many
D gene: .
J gene: TRBJ2-3
V gene: TRBV9
CDR3 protein: CASSGGPSIRTDTQYF
CDR3 DNA: TGTGCCAGCAGCGGAGGCCCTTCGATTCGGACAGATACGCAGTATTTT

clone size: many
D gene: .
J gene: TRBJ1-1
V gene: TRBV7-2
CDR3 protein: CASSLGLRNTEAFF
CDR3 DNA: TGTGCCAGCAGCTTAGGTCTCAGGAACACTGAAGCTTTCTTT

clone size: .
D gene: TRBD1
J gene: TRBJ1-1
V gene: TRBV20-1
CDR3 protein: CSASGTGGGGTEAFF
CDR3 DNA: TGCAGTGCCTCCGGGACAGGGGGCGGGGGGACTGAAGCTTTCTTT

clone size: many
D gene: TRBD2
J gene: TRBJ2-5
V gene: TRBV7-2
CDR3 protein: CASSLAGIAGWETQYF
CDR3 DNA: TGTGCCAGCAGCTTAGCGGGAATAGCGGGATGGGAGACCCAGTACTTC

clone size: many
D gene: TRBD1
J gene: TRBJ1-4
V gene: TRBV2
CDR3 protein: CASSRDRATNEKLFF
CDR3 DNA: TGTGCCAGCAGTCGGGACAGGGCAACTAATGAAAAACTGTTTTTT

clone size: .
D gene: TRBD1
J gene: TRBJ1-1
V gene: TRBV7-6
CDR3 protein: CASSSDTGTGSFF
CDR3 DNA: TGTGCCAGCAGCTCTGATACCGGGACAGGGTCTTTCTTT

clone size: few
D gene: TRBD2
J gene: TRBJ2-1
V gene: TRBV14
CDR3 protein: CASSHPRLAGAPSYNEQFF
CDR3 DNA: TGTGCCAGCAGCCATCCCAGACTAGCGGGAGCACCTTCCTACAATGAGCAGTTCTTC

clone size: few
D gene: .
J gene: TRBJ2-2
V gene: TRBV28
CDR3 protein: CASSGGLETGELFF
CDR3 DNA: TGTGCCAGCAGCGGGGGGCTTGAGACCGGGGAGCTGTTTTTT

clone size: many
D gene: .
J gene: TRBJ2-1
V gene: TRBV7-2
CDR3 protein: CASSLDRGKAYNEQFF
CDR3 DNA: TGTGCCAGCAGCTTAGACCGGGGTAAGGCCTACAATGAGCAGTTCTTC

clone size: many
D gene: .
J gene: TRBJ2-3
V gene: TRBV7-2
CDR3 protein: CASSLAYGDTQYF
CDR3 DNA: TGTGCCAGCAGCTTAGCGTACGGAGATACGCAGTATTTT

clone size: many
D gene: .
J gene: TRBJ2-1
V gene: TRBV6-1
CDR3 protein: CASSDNIYNEQFF
CDR3 DNA: TGTGCCAGCAGTGACAACATCTACAATGAGCAGTTCTTC

clone size: few
D gene: .
J gene: TRBJ2-2
V gene: TRBV7-8
CDR3 protein: CASFPPFTITQVSGELFF
CDR3 DNA: TGTGCCAGCTTCCCCCCATTTACAATAACTCAGGTCTCCGGGGAGCTGTTTTTT

clone size: many
D gene: .
J gene: TRBJ2-5
V gene: TRBV6-6
CDR3 protein: CASSQVRGETQYF
CDR3 DNA: TGTGCCAGCAGCCAAGTCAGAGGAGAGACCCAGTACTTC

clone size: .
D gene: TRBD1
J gene: TRBJ2-7
V gene: TRBV20-1
CDR3 protein: CSANRDRDSYEQYF
CDR3 DNA: TGCAGTGCCAACCGGGACAGGGACTCCTACGAGCAGTACTTC

clone size: .
D gene: TRBD1
J gene: TRBJ2-3
V gene: TRBV10-1
CDR3 protein: CASSPRDRAPDTQYF
CDR3 DNA: TGCGCCAGCAGTCCCCGGGACAGGGCCCCAGATACGCAGTATTTT

clone size: many
D gene: .
J gene: TRBJ2-3
V gene: TRBV6-5
CDR3 protein: CASSPDSPHTDTQYF
CDR3 DNA: TGTGCCAGCAGTCCCGACAGCCCCCACACAGATACGCAGTATTTT

clone size: many
D gene: .
J gene: TRBJ2-2
V gene: TRBV7-2
CDR3 protein: CASSSPGAGELFF
CDR3 DNA: TGTGCCAGCAGCTCACCGGGCGCCGGGGAGCTGTTTTTT

clone size: .
D gene: .
J gene: TRBJ1-5
V gene: TRBV28
CDR3 protein: CASRGLSNQPQHF
CDR3 DNA: TGTGCCAGCAGGGGGCTATCGAACCAGCCCCAGCATTTT

clone size: .
D gene: .
J gene: TRBJ2-7
V gene: TRBV28
CDR3 protein: CATHRPPPYEQYF
CDR3 DNA: TGTGCCACCCATCGGCCCCCTCCTTACGAGCAGTACTTC

clone size: .
D gene: .
J gene: TRBJ2-2
V gene: TRBV4-3
CDR3 protein: CASSQVHSTGELFF
CDR3 DNA: TGCGCCAGCAGCCAAGTTCACAGCACCGGGGAGCTGTTTTTT

clone size: .
D gene: TRBD2
J gene: TRBJ2-1
V gene: TRBV18
CDR3 protein: CASSPPMGGGTYNEQFF
CDR3 DNA: TGTGCCAGCTCACCTCCTATGGGGGGGGGTACCTACAATGAGCAGTTCTTC

clone size: few
D gene: .
J gene: TRBJ2-7
V gene: TRBV11-2
CDR3 protein: CASSLDRDEQYF
CDR3 DNA: TGTGCCAGCAGCTTAGACAGGGACGAGCAGTACTTC

clone size: few
D gene: TRBD2
J gene: TRBJ2-3
V gene: TRBV11-2
CDR3 protein: CASSRPSGSRDTQYF
CDR3 DNA: TGTGCCAGCAGCCGACCTAGCGGGAGTCGTGATACGCAGTATTTT

clone size: many
D gene: TRBD1
J gene: TRBJ1-1
V gene: TRBV28
CDR3 protein: CASRWDRGGTEAFF
CDR3 DNA: TGTGCCAGCAGGTGGGACAGGGGAGGCACTGAAGCTTTCTTT

clone size: many
D gene: .
J gene: TRBJ1-1
V gene: TRBV11-1
CDR3 protein: CASSLAQGIRAEAFF
CDR3 DNA: TGTGCCAGCAGCTTAGCTCAAGGGATACGTGCTGAAGCTTTCTTT

clone size: .
D gene: .
J gene: TRBJ1-4
V gene: TRBV5-4
CDR3 protein: CASSLFQSGEKLFF
CDR3 DNA: TGTGCCAGCAGCTTATTCCAGAGTGGGGAAAAACTGTTTTTT

clone size: .
D gene: .
J gene: TRBJ2-5
V gene: TRBV12-3/TRBV12-4
CDR3 protein: CASSSTGTSVETQYF
CDR3 DNA: TGTGCCAGCAGTTCCACCGGGACTTCGGTTGAGACCCAGTACTTC

clone size: few
D gene: TRBD1
J gene: TRBJ1-4
V gene: TRBV28
CDR3 protein: CASSLIQGKNEKLFF
CDR3 DNA: TGTGCCAGCAGTCTGATACAGGGGAAAAATGAAAAACTGTTTTTT

clone size: many
D gene: .
J gene: TRBJ1-6
V gene: TRBV11-3
CDR3 protein: CASSPGKGNSPLHF
CDR3 DNA: TGTGCCAGCAGCCCCGGAAAAGGCAATTCACCCCTCCACTTT

clone size: .
D gene: .
J gene: TRBJ2-4
V gene: TRBV7-2
CDR3 protein: CASSSTVAKNIQYF
CDR3 DNA: TGTGCCAGCAGCTCGACAGTAGCCAAAAACATTCAGTACTTC

clone size: many
D gene: .
J gene: TRBJ1-1
V gene: TRBV7-9
CDR3 protein: CASSDYVGGNTEAFF
CDR3 DNA: TGTGCCAGCAGCGATTATGTGGGGGGGAACACTGAAGCTTTCTTT

clone size: .
D gene: .
J gene: TRBJ1-1
V gene: TRBV20-1
CDR3 protein: CSAPLWASEGTEAFF
CDR3 DNA: TGCAGTGCGCCGCTTTGGGCTTCTGAGGGCACTGAAGCTTTCTTT

clone size: .
D gene: .
J gene: TRBJ2-7
V gene: TRBV7-3
CDR3 protein: CASSLSPGRYEQYF
CDR3 DNA: TGTGCCAGCAGCTTATCCCCGGGGCGTTACGAGCAGTACTTC

clone size: many
D gene: TRBD2
J gene: TRBJ2-1
V gene: TRBV12-3/TRBV12-4
CDR3 protein: CASSFGHGGGLNEQFF
CDR3 DNA: TGTGCCAGCAGTTTTGGGCACGGGGGGGGACTCAATGAGCAGTTCTTC

clone size: many
D gene: TRBD2
J gene: TRBJ2-1
V gene: TRBV28
CDR3 protein: CASRIAGDVNEQFF
CDR3 DNA: TGTGCCAGCAGGATAGCGGGAGATGTGAATGAGCAGTTCTTC

clone size: many
D gene: .
J gene: TRBJ1-1
V gene: TRBV7-9
CDR3 protein: CASSPSRTGAGTEAFF
CDR3 DNA: TGTGCCAGCAGCCCCAGCCGGACGGGGGCGGGCACTGAAGCTTTCTTT

clone size: many
D gene: TRBD2
J gene: TRBJ2-2
V gene: TRBV5-5
CDR3 protein: CASSNSGGAGTGELFF
CDR3 DNA: TGTGCCAGCAGTAATAGCGGGGGGGCCGGCACCGGGGAGCTGTTTTTT